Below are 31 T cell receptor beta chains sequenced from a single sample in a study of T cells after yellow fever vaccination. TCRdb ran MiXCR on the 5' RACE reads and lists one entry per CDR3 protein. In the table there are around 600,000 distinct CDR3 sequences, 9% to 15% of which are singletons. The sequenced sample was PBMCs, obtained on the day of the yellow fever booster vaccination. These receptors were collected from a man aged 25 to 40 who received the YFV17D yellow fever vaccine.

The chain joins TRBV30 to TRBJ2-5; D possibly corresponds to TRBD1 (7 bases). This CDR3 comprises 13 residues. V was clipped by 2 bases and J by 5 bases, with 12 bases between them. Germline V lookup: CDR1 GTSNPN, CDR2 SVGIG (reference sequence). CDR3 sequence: CAWSPQGGETQYF. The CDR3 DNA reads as TGTGCCTGGAGTCCCCAGGGGGGTGAGACCCAGTACTTC. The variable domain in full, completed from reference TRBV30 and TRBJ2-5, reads SQTIHQWPATLVQPVGSPLSLECTVEGTSNPNLYWYRQAAGRGLQLLFYSVGIGQISSEVPQNLSASRPQDRQFILSSKKLLLSDSGFYLCAWSPQGGETQYFGPGTRLLVL.

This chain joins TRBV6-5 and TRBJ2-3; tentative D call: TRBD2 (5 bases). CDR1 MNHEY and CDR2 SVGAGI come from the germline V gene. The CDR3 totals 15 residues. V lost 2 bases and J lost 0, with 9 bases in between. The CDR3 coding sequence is TGTGCCAGCAGTTACATAGCGACTAGCACAGATACGCAGTATTTT. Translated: CASSYIATSTDTQYF.

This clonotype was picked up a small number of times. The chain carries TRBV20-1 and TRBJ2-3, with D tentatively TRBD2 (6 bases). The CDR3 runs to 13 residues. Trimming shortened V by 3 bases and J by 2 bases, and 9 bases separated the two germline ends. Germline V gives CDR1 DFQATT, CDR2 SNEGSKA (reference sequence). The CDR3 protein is CSARGTLTDTQYF. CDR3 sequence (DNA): TGCAGTGCTAGGGGGACTCTCACAGATACGCAGTATTTT.

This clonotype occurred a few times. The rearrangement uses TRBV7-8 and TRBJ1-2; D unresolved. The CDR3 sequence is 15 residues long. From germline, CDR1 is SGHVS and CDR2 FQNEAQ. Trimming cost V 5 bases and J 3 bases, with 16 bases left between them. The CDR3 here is CASSPGGGIHYGYTF. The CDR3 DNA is TGTGCCAGCAGCCCCGGAGGAGGGATCCACTATGGCTACACCTTC.

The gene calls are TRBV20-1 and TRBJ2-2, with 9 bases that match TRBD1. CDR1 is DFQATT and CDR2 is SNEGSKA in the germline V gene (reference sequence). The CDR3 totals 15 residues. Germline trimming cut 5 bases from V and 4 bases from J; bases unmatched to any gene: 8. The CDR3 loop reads CSALGTGSRTGELFF. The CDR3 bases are TGCAGTGCTCTCGGGACAGGGTCGCGCACCGGGGAGCTGTTTTTT.

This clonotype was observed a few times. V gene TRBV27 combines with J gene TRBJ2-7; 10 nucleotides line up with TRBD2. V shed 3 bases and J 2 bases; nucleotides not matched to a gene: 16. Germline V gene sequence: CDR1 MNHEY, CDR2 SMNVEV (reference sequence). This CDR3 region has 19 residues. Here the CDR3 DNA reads TGTGCCAGCAGTTTGCTTCCTAGCGGGAGCAGGAAGAACCCCTACGAGCAGTACTTC. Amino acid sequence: CASSLLPSGSRKNPYEQYF.

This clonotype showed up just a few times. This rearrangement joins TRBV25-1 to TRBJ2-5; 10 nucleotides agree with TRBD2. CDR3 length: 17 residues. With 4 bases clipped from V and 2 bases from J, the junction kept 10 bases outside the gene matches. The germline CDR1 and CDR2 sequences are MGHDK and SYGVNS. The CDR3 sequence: CASSAEWASGSQETQYF. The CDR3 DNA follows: TGTGCCAGCAGTGCCGAATGGGCTAGCGGGAGTCAAGAGACCCAGTACTTC.

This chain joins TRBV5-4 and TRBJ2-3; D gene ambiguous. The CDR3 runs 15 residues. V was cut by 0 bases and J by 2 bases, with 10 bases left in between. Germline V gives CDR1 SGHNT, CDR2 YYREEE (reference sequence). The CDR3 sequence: CASSLEPRTTDTQYF. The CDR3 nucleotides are TGTGCCAGCAGCTTGGAGCCCCGGACCACAGATACGCAGTATTTT.

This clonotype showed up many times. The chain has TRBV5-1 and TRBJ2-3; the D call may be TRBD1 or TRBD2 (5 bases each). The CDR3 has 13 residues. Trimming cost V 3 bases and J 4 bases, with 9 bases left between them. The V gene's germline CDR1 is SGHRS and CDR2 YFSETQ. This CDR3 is CASSSGTADTQYF. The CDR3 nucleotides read TGCGCCAGCAGCTCAGGGACCGCAGATACGCAGTATTTT.

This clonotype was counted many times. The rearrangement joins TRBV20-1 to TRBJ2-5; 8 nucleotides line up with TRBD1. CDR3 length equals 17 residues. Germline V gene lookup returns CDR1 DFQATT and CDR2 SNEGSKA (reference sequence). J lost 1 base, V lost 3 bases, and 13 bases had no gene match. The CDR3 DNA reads TGCAGTGCTAGTCCCTGGACGGGACAGGCCTCCCAAGAGACCCAGTACTTC. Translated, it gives CSASPWTGQASQETQYF.

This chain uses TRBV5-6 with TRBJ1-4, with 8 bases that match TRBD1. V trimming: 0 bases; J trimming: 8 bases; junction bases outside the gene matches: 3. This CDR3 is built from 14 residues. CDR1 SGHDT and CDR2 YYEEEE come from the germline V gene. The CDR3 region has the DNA TGTGCCAGCAGCTTGGAACAGGGGGGAGAAAAACTGTTTTTT. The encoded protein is CASSLEQGGEKLFF.

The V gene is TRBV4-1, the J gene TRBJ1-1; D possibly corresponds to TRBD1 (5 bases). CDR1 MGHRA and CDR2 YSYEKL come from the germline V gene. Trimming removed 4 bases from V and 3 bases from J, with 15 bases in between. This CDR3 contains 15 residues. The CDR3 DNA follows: TGCGCCAGCAGCCTCACGCCCGGGGGTGACACTGAAGCTTTCTTT. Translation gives CASSLTPGGDTEAFF.

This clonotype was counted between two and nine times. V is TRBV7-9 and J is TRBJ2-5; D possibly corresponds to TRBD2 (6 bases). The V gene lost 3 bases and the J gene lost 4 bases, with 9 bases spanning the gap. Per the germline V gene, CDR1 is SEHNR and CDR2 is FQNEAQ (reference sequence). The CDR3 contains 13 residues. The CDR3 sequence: CASSFAGSETQYF. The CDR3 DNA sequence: TGTGCCAGCAGCTTCGCGGGGTCAGAGACCCAGTACTTC.

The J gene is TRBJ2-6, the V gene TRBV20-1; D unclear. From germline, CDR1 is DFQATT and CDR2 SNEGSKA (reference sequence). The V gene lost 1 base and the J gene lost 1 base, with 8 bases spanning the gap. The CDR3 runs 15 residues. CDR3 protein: CSARAPPSGANVLTF. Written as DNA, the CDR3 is TGCAGTGCTAGAGCCCCACCTTCTGGGGCCAACGTCCTGACTTTC.

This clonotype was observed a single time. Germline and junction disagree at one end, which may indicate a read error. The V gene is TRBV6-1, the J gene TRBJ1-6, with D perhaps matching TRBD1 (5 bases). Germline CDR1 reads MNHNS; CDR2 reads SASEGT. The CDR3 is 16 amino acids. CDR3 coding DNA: TGTTCCAGCAGTGGCCCCGGTCGACAGAGAAATTCACCCCTCCACTTT. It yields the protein CSSSGPGRQRNSPLHF.

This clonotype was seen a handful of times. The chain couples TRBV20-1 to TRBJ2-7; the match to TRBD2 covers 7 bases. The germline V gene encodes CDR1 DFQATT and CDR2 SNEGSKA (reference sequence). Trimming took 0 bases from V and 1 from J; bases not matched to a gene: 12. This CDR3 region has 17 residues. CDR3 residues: CSARDGSRGSKSYEQYF. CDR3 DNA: TGCAGTGCTAGAGATGGTTCGCGCGGGAGTAAGTCCTACGAGCAGTACTTC.

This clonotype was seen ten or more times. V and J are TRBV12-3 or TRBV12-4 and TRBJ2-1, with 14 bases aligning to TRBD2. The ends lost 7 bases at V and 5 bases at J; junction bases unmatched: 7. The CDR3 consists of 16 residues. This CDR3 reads CASTSGTSGSHNEQFF. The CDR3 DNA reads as TGTGCCAGCACCTCCGGGACTAGCGGGAGTCACAATGAGCAGTTCTTC.

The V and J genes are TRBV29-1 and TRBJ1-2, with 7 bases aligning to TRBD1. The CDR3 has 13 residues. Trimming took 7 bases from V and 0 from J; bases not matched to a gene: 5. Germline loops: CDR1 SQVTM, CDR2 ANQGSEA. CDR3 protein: CSALDRTNYGYTF. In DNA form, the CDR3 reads TGCAGCGCCTTGGACAGGACTAACTATGGCTACACCTTC.

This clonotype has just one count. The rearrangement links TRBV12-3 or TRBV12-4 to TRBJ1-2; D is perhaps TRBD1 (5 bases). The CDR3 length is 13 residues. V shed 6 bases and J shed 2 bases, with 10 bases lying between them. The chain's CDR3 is CASSGTENYGYTF. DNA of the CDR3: TGTGCCAGCAGCGGGACTGAGAACTATGGCTACACCTTC.

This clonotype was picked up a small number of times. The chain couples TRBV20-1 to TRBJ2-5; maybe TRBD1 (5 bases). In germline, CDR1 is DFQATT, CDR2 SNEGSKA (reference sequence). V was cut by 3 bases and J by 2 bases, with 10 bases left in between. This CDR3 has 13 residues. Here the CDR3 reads CSASRQNQETQYF. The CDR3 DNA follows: TGCAGTGCTAGCAGACAGAATCAAGAGACCCAGTACTTC.

CDR3 amino acids: CASSLSRLPGLASTGELFF. The CDR3 DNA reads as TGTGCCAGCAGCTTATCGAGGTTACCGGGACTAGCATCGACCGGGGAGCTGTTTTTT. This sequence joins TRBV7-8 and TRBJ2-2, with 9 nucleotides matching TRBD2. The CDR3 sequence is 19 residues long. The germline V gene has CDR1 SGHVS and CDR2 FQNEAQ. The junction had 15 bases not matched to a gene; V was cut back by 2 bases and J by 5 bases.

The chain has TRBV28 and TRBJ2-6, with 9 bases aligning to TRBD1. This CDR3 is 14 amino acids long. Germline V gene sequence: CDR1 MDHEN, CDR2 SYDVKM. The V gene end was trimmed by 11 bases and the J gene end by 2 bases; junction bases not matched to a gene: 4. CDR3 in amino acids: CALGTGTGANVLTF. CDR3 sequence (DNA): TGTGCCCTCGGGACAGGGACTGGGGCCAACGTCCTGACTTTC.

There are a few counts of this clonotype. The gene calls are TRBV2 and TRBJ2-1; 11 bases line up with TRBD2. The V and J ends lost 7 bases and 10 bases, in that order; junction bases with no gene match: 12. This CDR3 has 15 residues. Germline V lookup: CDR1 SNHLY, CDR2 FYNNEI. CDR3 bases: TGTGCCAGCAACCTTGGGCTAGCGGGAGGTGGGGAGCAGTTCTTC. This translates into CASNLGLAGGGEQFF.

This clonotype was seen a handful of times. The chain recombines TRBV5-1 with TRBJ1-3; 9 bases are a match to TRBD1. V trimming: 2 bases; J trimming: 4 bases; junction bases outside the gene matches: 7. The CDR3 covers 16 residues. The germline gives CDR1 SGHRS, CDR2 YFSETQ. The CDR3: CASSFRTGALGNTIYF. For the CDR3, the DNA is TGCGCCAGCAGCTTCCGGACAGGGGCGTTGGGAAACACCATATATTTT.

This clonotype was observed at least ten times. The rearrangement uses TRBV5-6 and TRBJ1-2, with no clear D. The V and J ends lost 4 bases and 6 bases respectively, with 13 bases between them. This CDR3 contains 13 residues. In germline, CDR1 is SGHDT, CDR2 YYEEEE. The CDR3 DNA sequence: TGTGCCAGCAGCCTTGCGAATGGCGATGGCTACACCTTC. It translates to CASSLANGDGYTF.

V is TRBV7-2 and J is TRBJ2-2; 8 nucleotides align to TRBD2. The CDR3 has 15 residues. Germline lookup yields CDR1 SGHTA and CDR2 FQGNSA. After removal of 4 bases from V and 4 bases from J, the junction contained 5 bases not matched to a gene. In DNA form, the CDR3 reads TGTGCCAGCAGCTCACGACTAGCGCTCACCGGGGAGCTGTTTTTT. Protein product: CASSSRLALTGELFF. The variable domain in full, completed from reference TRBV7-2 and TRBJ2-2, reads GAGVSQSPSNKVTEKGKDVELRCDPISGHTALYWYRQSLGQGLEFLIYFQGNSAPDKSGLPSDRFSAERTGGSVSTLTIQRTQQEDSAVYLCASSSRLALTGELFFGEGSRLTVL.

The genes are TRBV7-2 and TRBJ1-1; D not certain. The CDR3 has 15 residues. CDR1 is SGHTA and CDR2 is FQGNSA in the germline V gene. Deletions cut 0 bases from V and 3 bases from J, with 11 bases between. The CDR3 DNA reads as TGTGCCAGCAGCTTAGCGGGAGGGATCGACACTGAAGCTTTCTTT. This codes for CASSLAGGIDTEAFF. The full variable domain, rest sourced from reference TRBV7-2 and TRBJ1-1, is GAGVSQSPSNKVTEKGKDVELRCDPISGHTALYWYRQSLGQGLEFLIYFQGNSAPDKSGLPSDRFSAERTGGSVSTLTIQRTQQEDSAVYLCASSLAGGIDTEAFFGQGTRLTVV.

Here the CDR3 DNA reads TGCAGTGCTAGAGAGGGTAGCTGGTACGAGCAGTACTTC. Residues: CSAREGSWYEQYF. This chain uses TRBV20-1 with TRBJ2-7, with D hard to call. Germline V gene lookup returns CDR1 DFQATT and CDR2 SNEGSKA (reference sequence). V was trimmed by 0 bases and J by 4 bases, leaving 10 bases between them. This CDR3 is built from 13 residues.

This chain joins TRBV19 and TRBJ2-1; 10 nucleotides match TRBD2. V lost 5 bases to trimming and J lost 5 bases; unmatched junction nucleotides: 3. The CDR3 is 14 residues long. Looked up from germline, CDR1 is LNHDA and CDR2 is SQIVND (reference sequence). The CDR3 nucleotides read TGTGCCAGTAGTGTAACTAGCGGGAACAATGAGCAGTTCTTC. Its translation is CASSVTSGNNEQFF. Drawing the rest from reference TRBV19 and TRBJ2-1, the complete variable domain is DGGITQSPKYLFRKEGQNVTLSCEQNLNHDAMYWYRQDPGQGLRLIYYSQIVNDFQKGDIAEGYSVSREKKESFPLTVTSAQKNPTAFYLCASSVTSGNNEQFFGPGTRLTVL.

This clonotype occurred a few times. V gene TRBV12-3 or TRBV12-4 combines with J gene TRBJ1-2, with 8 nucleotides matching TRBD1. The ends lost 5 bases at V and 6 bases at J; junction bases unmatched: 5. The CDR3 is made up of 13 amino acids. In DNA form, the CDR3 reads TGTGCCAGCAGTGGGGGACAGGCAAATGGCTACACCTTC. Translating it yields CASSGGQANGYTF.

The CDR3 DNA reads TGCAGCGTCCGTTACAGGGTTACTCAAGAGACCCAGTACTTC. Encoded protein: CSVRYRVTQETQYF. The rearrangement links TRBV29-1 to TRBJ2-5; maybe TRBD1 (6 bases). The CDR3 runs to 14 residues. The ends were cut back, 6 bases at V and 2 bases at J, with 16 bases in the middle. Germline V gives CDR1 SQVTM, CDR2 ANQGSEA.